This TCR beta chain appears in the sequencing data of a study of blood T cell repertoires in COVID-19. Study-wide context: PBMCs, B-cell-depleted T cells, or T cells were the source of the cDNA or gDNA that made up the material.

This clone was counted only a few times. Authors' processing steps: Cell counts per sample came from amplifying reference gene primers. Method: immunoSEQ multiplex PCR; TCRdb's copy keeps in-frame clones and lacks some. V, J and clone size were drawn from that table, and D and trimming were deduced from the DNA. Of approximately 350,000 clones detected, around 90% appear once; the ten largest clones hold more than 1%. This CDR3 contains 14 residues. Trimming left V 5 bases short and J 1 base short, with 12 bases between. Germline lookup yields CDR1 MNHEY and CDR2 SMNVEV (reference sequence). Source material: peripheral blood. The J gene is TRBJ2-7, the V gene TRBV27; no clear D. This receptor was identified in a man between 40 and 49 years old with acute or convalescent COVID-19. The CDR3 reads CASSPPENSYEQYF. The CDR3 DNA reads as TGTGCCAGCAGTCCACCTGAGAATTCCTACGAGCAGTACTTC.